The 8 T cell receptor beta chains below all came from one sample that was sequenced in a study of T cell repertoires in cytomegalovirus infection. These receptors have no identified antigens. MiXCR was run by TCRdb on the reads, yielding one entry per CDR3 protein. The repertoire holds 140,000 to 150,000 distinct CDR3 sequences, with about 32% as singletons. Here the sequenced sample was CD8+ T cells from cultured PBMCs, taken from culture after CMV antigen stimulation. The receptors originated from a human donor in good health (CMV status not recorded). Some clones in this sample may be carry-over from other donors' samples.

The chain carries TRBV11-1 and TRBJ1-1; perhaps TRBD1 as D (5 bases). The germline V gene has CDR1 SGHAT and CDR2 FQDESV (reference sequence). V was trimmed by 5 bases and J by 4 bases, leaving 14 bases between them. The CDR3 contains 14 residues. The CDR3: CASSITPGVTEAFF. The CDR3 DNA reads TGTGCCAGCAGCATCACCCCGGGGGTCACTGAAGCTTTCTTT.

This clonotype was detected only a few times. This chain uses TRBV7-9 with TRBJ2-7; 7 positions agree with TRBD1. V was pared by 5 bases and J by 3 bases, with 4 bases of the junction left unmatched. This CDR3 is built from 13 residues. Germline V CDR1 and CDR2: SEHNR, FQNEAQ (reference sequence). Written as DNA, the CDR3 is TGTGCCAGCAGCCCCACAGGGGTCTACGAGCAGTACTTC. It yields the protein CASSPTGVYEQYF.

This chain joins TRBV7-9 and TRBJ2-7; 11 bases line up with TRBD2. Germline V lookup: CDR1 SEHNR, CDR2 FQNEAQ (reference sequence). Trimming took 5 bases from V and 2 from J; bases not matched to a gene: 5. The CDR3 runs 15 residues. The CDR3 loop is CASSQLAGDPYEQYF. CDR3 sequence (DNA): TGTGCCAGCAGCCAACTAGCGGGGGACCCCTACGAGCAGTACTTC.

The CDR3 DNA follows: TGCAGTGCTAGAGAGGTCACAGGGGCCTCCTACGAGCAGTACTTC. This gives the protein CSAREVTGASYEQYF. The V and J genes are TRBV20-1 and TRBJ2-7; 7 bases map to TRBD1. The CDR3 runs to 15 residues. Trimming at V came to 0 bases and at J to 0 bases, leaving 5 bases not matched to a gene. The germline CDR1 and CDR2 sequences are DFQATT and SNEGSKA (reference sequence).

This clonotype was detected only a few times. The chain is built from TRBV12-3 or TRBV12-4 and TRBJ1-5; D not certain. The CDR3 runs to 15 residues. V shed 3 bases and J shed 11 bases, with 20 bases lying between them. DNA for the CDR3: TGTGCCAGCAGTTTTATAAAGCCCCACGAGCGGGCCCAGCATTTT. Protein product: CASSFIKPHERAQHF.

On this clonotype itself: One base away lies a much larger clone, so this may be a sequencing read error. This is likely a read error, given that the CDR3 carries no conserved phenylalanine or tryptophan at its end. V gene TRBV2 combines with J gene TRBJ1-6, with 7 bases identical to TRBD1. The CDR3 loop spans 16 amino acids. Germline CDR1 reads SNHLY; CDR2 reads FYNNEI. Unmatched junction bases numbered 4, after V lost 0 bases and J lost 5 bases. The CDR3: CASSEAWDSDNSPLHV. DNA of the CDR3: TGTGCCAGCAGTGAAGCATGGGACAGTGATAATTCACCCCTCCACGTT.

The chain is built from TRBV27 and TRBJ1-5; D is undetermined. The V gene's germline CDR1 is MNHEY and CDR2 SMNVEV (reference sequence). This CDR3 comprises 14 residues. Trimming removed 6 bases at V and 2 bases at J, with 11 bases between. The CDR3 DNA follows: TGTGCCAGCAGCAAAGCGGGAGGCAATCAGCCCCAGCATTTT. It specifies CASSKAGGNQPQHF.

Only a few counts were recorded for this clonotype. V gene TRBV4-1 combines with J gene TRBJ2-5; TRBD2 agrees at 9 bases. V was pared by 4 bases and J by 3 bases, with 0 bases of the junction left unmatched. The germline V gene encodes CDR1 MGHRA and CDR2 YSYEKL. The CDR3 has 13 residues. The CDR3 bases are TGCGCCAGCAGCCCTAGCGGGGAAGAGACCCAGTACTTC. Translating gives CASSPSGEETQYF.